The rows below give T cell receptor beta chains drawn from one sample of a study of cytomegalovirus exposure and HLA in healthy donors. The assay was immunoSEQ multiplex PCR, and TCRdb's table has in-frame clones only and misses some. Among some 270,000 clones listed, around 90% were seen once. Sample: PBMCs. The receptors shown here come from a girl aged 2-15 years in good health and CMV-seronegative. CDR3s include the opening cysteine and the closing phenylalanine or tryptophan. D genes are given only for firm matches. Size is omitted from some rows. Given values are once, few, many or a class for expanded clones.

CDR3nt,CDR3aa,d_gene,j_gene,abundance,v_gene
TGCGCCAGCAGCGTCCCGGGACTAGCGGGAGAAGATACGCAGTATTTT,CASSVPGLAGEDTQYF,TRBD2,TRBJ2-3,.,TRBV5-1
TGTGCCAGCAGTTACACAAACAGGGGTCCCACTGAAGCTTTCTTT,CASSYTNRGPTEAFF,TRBD1,TRBJ1-1,.,TRBV6-5
TGTGCCACCAGCAGAGGAGGAGGGGCCCACACAGATACGCAGTATTTT,CATSRGGGAHTDTQYF,.,TRBJ2-3,few,TRBV15
TGTGCCAGCAGTTCCGGTGGCAGGGAAGTACTGGAGCTGTTTTTT,CASSSGGREVLELFF,.,TRBJ2-2,.,TRBV28
TGTGCTAGTGGTTTGGGTTCTTGGGGCGGGAGTTCTGGCGAGCAGTACTTC,CASGLGSWGGSSGEQYF,TRBD2,TRBJ2-7,.,TRBV12-5
TGTGCCAGCAGGGCGACTAGTGAGCAGTTCTTC,CASRATSEQFF,.,TRBJ2-1,.,TRBV11-1
TGTGCCAGCAGTTTACAGGGGATGGTTACCGGGGAGCTGTTTTTT,CASSLQGMVTGELFF,TRBD1,TRBJ2-2,once,TRBV2
TGCGCCAGCAGTGAGTTTAAGCGGGGGGGCCTTAAGCCCGCGGAGACCCAGTACTTC,CASSEFKRGGLKPAETQYF,TRBD2,TRBJ2-5,.,TRBV10-2
TGTGCCAGCAGCCAAGAAGGAGGGACGAACACTGAAGCTTTCTTT,CASSQEGGTNTEAFF,.,TRBJ1-1,few,TRBV4-2
TGTGCCAGCAGTCCCTCGCAGCTAGTCGGGAATCAGCCCCAGCATTTT,CASSPSQLVGNQPQHF,.,TRBJ1-5,.,TRBV27
TGCAGCGTTGATGGACAGGGACGAGCTTTCTTT,CSVDGQGRAFF,TRBD1,TRBJ1-1,few,TRBV29-1
TGTGCCAGCAGCTTCGATGAAAAACTGTTTTTT,CASSFDEKLFF,.,TRBJ1-4,.,TRBV7-9
TGTGCCAGTAGTAACCCGAAAGCGGGAGGGCCCTCGCAGTACTTC,CASSNPKAGGPSQYF,TRBD2,TRBJ2-7,.,TRBV19
TGTGCCAGCGGGATTCTAGCGGGGGGAGAGACCCAGTACTTC,CASGILAGGETQYF,TRBD2,TRBJ2-5,.,TRBV28
TGTGCCAGTAGTATCGGTTTATTTCGCCGGGACACTGAAGCTTTCTTT,CASSIGLFRRDTEAFF,.,TRBJ1-1,.,TRBV19
TGTGCCAGCAGCTCAACCCTCGGGGGTTACGAGCAGTACTTC,CASSSTLGGYEQYF,.,TRBJ2-7,.,TRBV5-4
TGTGCCAGCAGTACTTTGGCGCGGGGTGTTGATACGCAGTATTTT,CASSTLARGVDTQYF,.,TRBJ2-3,.,TRBV28
TGCGCCAGCAGCTTGGACAGGTCTGTGGCTAACTATGGCTACACCTTC,CASSLDRSVANYGYTF,.,TRBJ1-2,.,TRBV5-1
TGCGCCAGCAGCCATGGACAGTTAGCCAAAAACATTCAGTACTTC,CASSHGQLAKNIQYF,.,TRBJ2-4,.,TRBV4-1
TGTGCCAGCAGTTTTTCGCGGGGGGGGCTGGGTGCGCAGTATTTT,CASSFSRGGLGAQYF,TRBD2,TRBJ2-3,.,TRBV28
TGTGCCAGCAGTGAATTACAAGAGGCTCCATCGGATTTT,CASSELQEAPSDF,.,TRBJ1-5,.,TRBV2
TGTGCCAGCAGGAGGACAGTCTCTAACTATGGCTACACCTTC,CASRRTVSNYGYTF,.,TRBJ1-2,.,TRBV6-1
TGTGCCAGCAGCTTTAGCGGGGTCACAGATACGCAGTATTTT,CASSFSGVTDTQYF,TRBD2,TRBJ2-3,.,TRBV7-8
TGTGCCAGCAGCGAGGCCTTGGGACAGGGGCTCGAAACTGAAGCTTTCTTT,CASSEALGQGLETEAFF,TRBD1,TRBJ1-1,.,TRBV27
TGTGCCAGCAGTGAGTACCAGGGATTCTCCTACAATGAGCAGTTCTTC,CASSEYQGFSYNEQFF,.,TRBJ2-1,.,TRBV25-1
TGTGCCAGCAGCGGGAGGGGCGAGCCTTCCTACGAGCAGTACTTC,CASSGRGEPSYEQYF,TRBD2,TRBJ2-7,.,TRBV4-2
TGTGCCAGCAGTGAGGAGGCAGGCTTAAACTATGGCTACACCTTC,CASSEEAGLNYGYTF,.,TRBJ1-2,.,TRBV6-4
TGCGCCAGCAGCCAGGGACTAGCGGGACCTCCTACTACAGATACGCAGTATTTT,CASSQGLAGPPTTDTQYF,TRBD2,TRBJ2-3,.,TRBV4-1
TGTGCCAGCAGGGAGAAAGCGGGAGGGATGTCCTACAATGAGCAGTTCTTC,CASREKAGGMSYNEQFF,TRBD2,TRBJ2-1,.,TRBV2
TGTGCCAGCAGTCCCGGACTAGCGGGTCTCAATGAGCAGTTCTTC,CASSPGLAGLNEQFF,TRBD2,TRBJ2-1,.,TRBV28
TGTGCCAGCAGTTACGGAGGGTTCTGGAATGGCTACACCTTC,CASSYGGFWNGYTF,.,TRBJ1-2,.,TRBV6-5
TGTGCCAGCAGCATCGGGACGGAGGGGTTCTTC,CASSIGTEGFF,.,TRBJ2-1,once,TRBV11-2
TGTGCCATCCGGGACAACTCCTACGAGCAGTACTTC,CAIRDNSYEQYF,.,TRBJ2-7,once,TRBV10-3
TGTGCCACCCGAGCCCGGGGGGCCTCTGGAAACACCATATATTTT,CATRARGASGNTIYF,.,TRBJ1-3,.,TRBV7-9
TGTGCCAGTAGCCCGCGACTAGCGAGATACAATGAGCAGTTCTTC,CASSPRLARYNEQFF,TRBD2,TRBJ2-1,.,TRBV19
TGCGCCAGCAGCTTGGACAAGAACACCGGGGAGCTGTTTTTT,CASSLDKNTGELFF,.,TRBJ2-2,.,TRBV5-1
TGTGCCAGCAGCTTCTCCTACGAGCAGTACTTC,CASSFSYEQYF,.,TRBJ2-7,.,TRBV2
TGTGCCAGCAGCCTAGGAACAGGGCGGGAAGCTTTCTTT,CASSLGTGREAFF,.,TRBJ1-1,.,TRBV6-5
TGTGCCAGCAGCCAACTGGGACAGGGGAGCGAGCAGTACTTC,CASSQLGQGSEQYF,TRBD1,TRBJ2-7,.,TRBV14
TGTGCCAGCAGCGTAGAGGCGAGTTCAGGGGAAAAACTGTTTTTT,CASSVEASSGEKLFF,.,TRBJ1-4,.,TRBV9
TGCGCCAGCAGCCAAGAACGGAAACAGGGTCCGGGTCAGCCCCAGCATTTT,CASSQERKQGPGQPQHF,.,TRBJ1-5,.,TRBV4-1
TGTGCCAGCAGCTTAGATACAGTGAACACTGAAGCTTTCTTT,CASSLDTVNTEAFF,.,TRBJ1-1,.,TRBV11-2
TGCGCCAGCAGCCACCAGAGGGTGCTTAGGTATGGCTACACCTTC,CASSHQRVLRYGYTF,.,TRBJ1-2,.,TRBV23-1
TGCGCCAGCAGCTTGGGACTGCCGGGATCCGGGGAGCTGTTTTTT,CASSLGLPGSGELFF,.,TRBJ2-2,once,TRBV5-1
TGTGCCAGCGGACATAGCTCTGGAAACACCATATATTTT,CASGHSSGNTIYF,.,TRBJ1-3,.,TRBV7-9
TGCGCCAGCAGAGGGGAACGGGCCTCTGGGGCCAACGTCCTGACTTTC,CASRGERASGANVLTF,.,TRBJ2-6,.,TRBV5-1
TGTGCCAGCAGTCCTACAGGGAATGAGCAGTTCTTC,CASSPTGNEQFF,.,TRBJ2-1,.,TRBV6-1
TGTGCCAGCAGCCAAGAGGACAGGGTAGGCACTGAAGCTTTCTTT,CASSQEDRVGTEAFF,TRBD1,TRBJ1-1,.,TRBV4-2
TGCAGCGCCACAGGAGCCTACGAGCAGTACTTC,CSATGAYEQYF,.,TRBJ2-7,.,TRBV29-1
TGTGCCAGCAGCTTACCCTCTCGGGGGAACACTGAAGCTTTCTTT,CASSLPSRGNTEAFF,.,TRBJ1-1,.,TRBV13
TGTGCCGCTGTTACGGGGGAGAGGGAGGACTATGGCTACACCTTC,CAAVTGEREDYGYTF,.,TRBJ1-2,.,TRBV2
TGTGCCATCGCAAGCGGGGGCTACACCGGGGAGCTGTTTTTT,CAIASGGYTGELFF,TRBD2,TRBJ2-2,.,TRBV10-3
TGTGCCAGCACCGACAGGGGGCTAAAGAGAAATGGCTACACCTTC,CASTDRGLKRNGYTF,TRBD1,TRBJ1-2,once,TRBV6-1
TGTGCCAGCAGGGGAACAGGGGGGAGCTCTGGAAACACCATATATTTT,CASRGTGGSSGNTIYF,TRBD1,TRBJ1-3,.,TRBV5-4
TGTGCCAGTAGTATGGTGCAGAAAAACAATCAGCCCCAGCATTTT,CASSMVQKNNQPQHF,.,TRBJ1-5,.,TRBV19